This entry lists 4 T cell receptor beta chains sequenced from one sample in a study of T cell repertoires in cytomegalovirus infection. Which antigens these TCRs recognize remains unknown. One entry per CDR3 protein results from TCRdb running MiXCR on the reads. Of hundreds of thousands of distinct CDR3 sequences listed, roughly 29% are singletons. Sequenced here: cultured PBMCs, sampled from culture after CMV antigen stimulation. Receptor source: a human donor in good health (CMV status not recorded). Some clones in this sample may be carry-over from other donors' samples.

There are a few counts of this clonotype. The chain is built from TRBV29-1 and TRBJ2-5; D gene ambiguous. The germline gives CDR1 SQVTM, CDR2 ANQGSEA. Trimming cost V 4 bases and J 4 bases, with 10 bases left between them. The CDR3 spans 12 residues. The CDR3 DNA follows: TGCAGCGTTGTAGAATCTCGAGAGACCCAGTACTTC. It yields the protein CSVVESRETQYF.

The chain has TRBV29-1 and TRBJ1-1; D not certain. Germline V CDR1 and CDR2: SQVTM, ANQGSEA. V gave up 7 bases and J gave up 7 bases, with 19 bases separating them. The CDR3 totals 13 residues. The chain's CDR3 is CSDSLGKRSEAFF. The DNA for the CDR3 is TGCAGCGACAGTCTGGGTAAACGAAGTGAAGCTTTCTTT.

The rearrangement links TRBV6-6 to TRBJ1-5, with D perhaps matching TRBD1 (6 bases). The CDR3 runs to 18 residues. V was clipped by 7 bases and J by 5 bases, with 27 bases between them. From germline, CDR1 is MNHNY and CDR2 SVGAGI (reference sequence). CDR3 loop: CASNTRGTGTQRDQPQHF. DNA of the CDR3: TGTGCCAGCAACACCCGAGGAACCGGGACACAAAGGGATCAGCCCCAGCATTTT.

This clonotype was recorded many times. The rearrangement uses TRBV12-3 or TRBV12-4 and TRBJ1-2, with D unresolved. V gave up 7 bases and J gave up 0 bases, with 9 bases separating them. The CDR3 has 13 amino acids. The CDR3 reads CASTMMANYGYTF. CDR3 nucleotides: TGTGCCAGCACCATGATGGCTAACTATGGCTACACCTTC.